These 17 T cell receptor beta chains were sequenced from one sample in a study of regulatory T cells. Amplification used 52 TRBV primers and 13 TRBJ primers. Sequencing was performed with immunoSEQ multiplex PCR; in TCRdb, only in-frame clones are kept and a portion is missing. The table lists 25,000 to 40,000 clones, about 93% of them singletons. These TCRs' antigens remain unknown. Study results and caveats: In CD3G-deficient patients, conventional CD4+ T cells were enriched for hydrophobic CDR3 residues at positions 6 and 7.

Material: conventional CD4+ T cells sorted from blood. These receptors originate from a child younger than 10 with CD3G deficiency.

The V and J genes are TRBV10-2 and TRBJ2-5, with TRBD2 as a possible D gene (5 bases). V lost 5 bases, J lost 5 bases, and 12 bases lay in between. The CDR3 is 13 residues long. Per germline, CDR1 WSHSY and CDR2 SAAADI. CDR3 sequence: CASSSGMWETQYF. The CDR3 DNA follows: TGCGCCAGCAGTAGCGGAATGTGGGAGACCCAGTACTTC.

The chain joins TRBV5-1 to TRBJ2-1; maybe TRBD1 (5 bases). Germline V gives CDR1 SGHRS, CDR2 YFSETQ. The CDR3 is made up of 13 amino acids. Trimming shortened V by 4 bases and J by 9 bases, and 14 bases separated the two germline ends. The CDR3 spells CASSAQGFGEQFF. In nucleotides, the CDR3 is TGCGCCAGCAGCGCGCAGGGTTTTGGTGAGCAGTTCTTC.

This chain links TRBV11-2 with TRBJ2-3; TRBD2 agrees at 11 bases. CDR3 length: 17 amino acids. The V gene's germline CDR1 is SGHAT and CDR2 FQNNGV. Losses at the gene ends were 6 bases for V and 2 bases for J; bases not matched to a gene: 10. CDR3 DNA sequence: TGTGCCAGCAGTATAACCCCGGGACTAGCGGTCACAGATACGCAGTATTTT. Protein: CASSITPGLAVTDTQYF.

The gene calls are TRBV28 and TRBJ2-5, with a tentative D call TRBD2 (5 bases). This CDR3 comprises 14 residues. Trimming removed 5 bases at V and 5 bases at J, with 15 bases between. Germline CDR1 MDHEN, CDR2 SYDVKM. The CDR3, as DNA: TGTGCCAGCAGTCCTAATACTAGAAGGGAGACCCAGTACTTC. This gives the protein CASSPNTRRETQYF.

V gene TRBV12-5 combines with J gene TRBJ1-1; possible D gene TRBD1, 6 bases. With 1 base removed from V and 4 bases from J, the gap between germline ends came to 7 bases. The CDR3 sequence is 13 residues long. CDR1 is LGHNT and CDR2 is FRNRAP in the germline V gene. The CDR3 DNA follows: TGTGCTAGTGGTTTGGACAGGGCCACTGAAGCTTTCTTT. It specifies CASGLDRATEAFF.

V is TRBV6-1 and J is TRBJ2-1, with D possibly TRBD1 on 6 matching bases. The ends were cut back, 6 bases at V and 0 bases at J, with 9 bases in the middle. The CDR3 spans 14 residues. Germline assignment: CDR1 MNHNS and CDR2 SASEGT. The CDR3 DNA reads TGTGCCAGCAGCCAGGACAGCTCCTACAATGAGCAGTTCTTC. Protein product: CASSQDSSYNEQFF.

The CDR3 region is CASSGQGGEAFF. The CDR3 DNA reads as TGTGCCAGCTCCGGCCAGGGAGGCGAAGCTTTCTTT. The J gene is TRBJ1-1, the V gene TRBV18, with D perhaps matching TRBD1 (5 bases). V lost 6 bases, J lost 8 bases, and 13 bases lay in between. This CDR3 has 12 amino acids. Germline loops: CDR1 KGHSH, CDR2 LQKENI.

The chain joins TRBV28 to TRBJ2-7, with a weak D call TRBD2 (6 bases). Between the trimmed V and J ends, which lost 5 bases and 0 bases, there was a span of 17 bases. Germline V lookup: CDR1 MDHEN, CDR2 SYDVKM. The CDR3 contains 16 residues. The chain's CDR3 is CASSTPGNGGSYEQYF. Written as DNA, the CDR3 is TGTGCCAGCAGTACTCCAGGGAACGGGGGCTCCTACGAGCAGTACTTC.

The rearrangement links TRBV10-2 to TRBJ2-1; 10 bases fit TRBD2. The V segment lost 4 bases and the J segment 7 bases; nucleotides outside the gene matches: 4. The CDR3 length is 14 residues. Germline values: CDR1 WSHSY, CDR2 SAAADI. The CDR3 coding sequence is TGCGCCAGCAGTGTGGGACTAGCGAGAAATGAGCAGTTCTTC. Translated: CASSVGLARNEQFF.

This chain uses TRBV5-1 with TRBJ1-4; 8 bases map to TRBD1. The CDR3 length is 14 residues. Germline V gene sequence: CDR1 SGHRS, CDR2 YFSETQ. The ends lost 5 bases at V and 10 bases at J; junction bases unmatched: 10. This chain's CDR3 is CASSPGTGYGKLFF. The CDR3 region has the DNA TGCGCCAGCAGTCCCGGGACAGGCTATGGAAAACTGTTTTTT.

This clone has only a few counts. The CDR3 sequence: CASSLGLDYEQYF. CDR3 nucleotides: TGTGCCAGCAGTTTAGGACTTGACTACGAGCAGTACTTC. The rearrangement joins TRBV28 to TRBJ2-7, with a weak D call TRBD2 (5 bases). CDR1 is MDHEN and CDR2 is SYDVKM in the germline V gene. Trimming stripped 2 bases from V and 3 bases from J, with 8 bases between. The CDR3 covers 13 residues.

This clone was recorded once. This rearrangement joins TRBV28 to TRBJ1-4; D ambiguous. V was cut by 6 bases and J by 10 bases, with 9 bases left in between. The CDR3 spans 11 residues. Germline loops: CDR1 MDHEN, CDR2 SYDVKM. This chain's CDR3 is CASSEEGKLFF. DNA for the CDR3: TGTGCCAGCAGCGAAGAGGGAAAACTGTTTTTT.

This chain uses TRBV6-1 with TRBJ1-2; no reliable D call. With 5 bases removed from V and 4 bases from J, the gap between germline ends came to 11 bases. This CDR3 is built from 13 residues. The germline gives CDR1 MNHNS, CDR2 SASEGT. In DNA form, the CDR3 reads TGTGCCAGCAGTCGGACCGGAGGCTATGGCTACACCTTC. It encodes CASSRTGGYGYTF.

V and J are TRBV18 and TRBJ2-7; weak D call: TRBD2 (6 bases). The CDR3 extends over 13 amino acids. V lost 2 bases and J lost 1, with 6 bases in between. Per the germline V gene, CDR1 is KGHSH and CDR2 is LQKENI. CDR3 loop: CASSPGGSYEQYF. CDR3 DNA: TGTGCCAGCTCACCAGGGGGGTCCTACGAGCAGTACTTC.

V usage is TRBV28 and J usage is TRBJ1-2; a weak D match, TRBD1 (6 bases). The CDR3 runs 15 residues. Per germline, CDR1 MDHEN and CDR2 SYDVKM. The V and J ends lost 3 bases and 7 bases respectively, with 18 bases between them. DNA for the CDR3: TGTGCCAGCAGTTTGGGGTTGGGACAACGGAGTGGCTACACCTTC. Residues: CASSLGLGQRSGYTF.

The chain couples TRBV5-1 to TRBJ2-1; 7 bases line up with TRBD2. The CDR3 covers 16 residues. Germline loops: CDR1 SGHRS, CDR2 YFSETQ. Unmatched junction bases numbered 15, after V lost 4 bases and J lost 8 bases. The CDR3 reads CASSLGGAGFRDEQFF. The CDR3, as DNA: TGCGCCAGCAGCCTTGGTGGAGCGGGATTTAGGGATGAGCAGTTCTTC. The variable domain in full, completed from reference TRBV5-1 and TRBJ2-1, reads KAGVTQTPRYLIKTRGQQVTLSCSPISGHRSVSWYQQTPGQGLQFLFEYFSETQRNKGNFPGRFSGRQFSNSRSEMNVSTLELGDSALYLCASSLGGAGFRDEQFFGPGTRLTVL.

The chain links TRBV28 to TRBJ2-7, with 12 bases that match TRBD1. V lost 4 bases, J lost 7 bases, and 8 bases stayed unmatched. The CDR3 contains 15 residues. Looked up from germline, CDR1 is MDHEN and CDR2 is SYDVKM. This CDR3 reads CASSSGGQGAREQYF. In DNA form, the CDR3 reads TGTGCCAGCAGTTCAGGGGGACAGGGGGCTAGGGAGCAGTACTTC.